Listed below are T cell receptor beta chains from one sample, sequenced in a study of T cell responses to AZD1222 COVID-19 vaccine. Clones were sequenced by immunoSEQ multiplex PCR, and TCRdb holds only the in-frame ones, with some missing. The sample has about 92,000 clones; approximately 90% are singletons. The sequences come from peripheral blood, collected on day 0 of AZD1222 vaccination. Receptors were obtained from an adult in good health. The conserved cysteine and the conserved F or W are not part of the CDR3 here. Fields, in order: V gene, clone size, CDR3 protein. A clone size is listed for some rows: how often the clone was seen (once, few, many), or a class if it is expanded.

V gene: TRBV4-2
clone size: -
CDR3 protein: ASSQGTGLLNSPLH

V gene: TRBV6-4
clone size: -
CDR3 protein: ASSDRKIANTGELF

V gene: TRBV20-1
clone size: -
CDR3 protein: SVLTGGYT

V gene: TRBV4-1
clone size: -
CDR3 protein: ASSQDRLVRRDKHTGELF

V gene: TRBV6-2/TRBV6-3
clone size: -
CDR3 protein: ASSKTSGGGTGELF

V gene: TRBV19
clone size: few
CDR3 protein: ASSSELAGKDNEQF

V gene: TRBV20-1
clone size: -
CDR3 protein: SASSGIGSNGYT

V gene: TRBV5-1
clone size: -
CDR3 protein: ASSLWDFGDNEQF

V gene: TRBV7-2
clone size: -
CDR3 protein: ASSLARGTDTQY

V gene: TRBV29-1
clone size: -
CDR3 protein: SVDGTANTEAF

V gene: TRBV7-2
clone size: -
CDR3 protein: ASSPHGRYGYT

V gene: TRBV28
clone size: -
CDR3 protein: ASSLPGTLSNEQF

V gene: TRBV5-4
clone size: once
CDR3 protein: ASSEGQYSYNEQF

V gene: TRBV28
clone size: -
CDR3 protein: ASSSPRLAGTTDTQY

V gene: TRBV5-1
clone size: -
CDR3 protein: ASSLPKGQIQETQY

V gene: TRBV12-3/TRBV12-4
clone size: -
CDR3 protein: ASSLGMNTEAF

V gene: TRBV3-1/TRBV3-2
clone size: -
CDR3 protein: ASSQDLWSLSYEQY

V gene: TRBV18
clone size: -
CDR3 protein: ASSPGVANYGYT

V gene: TRBV7-3
clone size: -
CDR3 protein: ASSPRQGFTGELF

V gene: TRBV6-1
clone size: -
CDR3 protein: ASSVALRGGAADTQY

V gene: TRBV18
clone size: -
CDR3 protein: ASSPPNRGDTEAF

V gene: TRBV11-2
clone size: -
CDR3 protein: ASSSLAGARNIQY

V gene: TRBV6-5
clone size: -
CDR3 protein: ASSPGTGSSYEQY

V gene: TRBV21-1
clone size: -
CDR3 protein: ASSKSGGAVPTDTQY

V gene: TRBV29-1
clone size: -
CDR3 protein: SATGHGGYT

V gene: TRBV6-1
clone size: -
CDR3 protein: ASSGPGTGAFNQPQH

V gene: TRBV18
clone size: -
CDR3 protein: ASSPLGIEQF

V gene: TRBV2
clone size: -
CDR3 protein: ASSDGTSGGAGETQY

V gene: TRBV7-2
clone size: -
CDR3 protein: ASSLSHGYYGYT

V gene: TRBV12-3/TRBV12-4
clone size: once
CDR3 protein: ASRPQLTGELF

V gene: TRBV9
clone size: -
CDR3 protein: ASSVVERGPPYEQY

V gene: TRBV14
clone size: -
CDR3 protein: ASSQDLSGPHGTGNTIY

V gene: TRBV20-1
clone size: -
CDR3 protein: SALYPGYT

V gene: TRBV11-2
clone size: few
CDR3 protein: ASSLGFRGGLF

V gene: TRBV30
clone size: -
CDR3 protein: AWSRQTGSNQPQH

V gene: TRBV9
clone size: -
CDR3 protein: ASSVAPAAGTGNGYT

V gene: TRBV2
clone size: -
CDR3 protein: ASKLPGLALPEQF

V gene: TRBV11-1
clone size: few
CDR3 protein: ASSPTLGQGRTEAF

V gene: TRBV3-1/TRBV3-2
clone size: few
CDR3 protein: ASSQVTENYGYT

V gene: TRBV4-3
clone size: -
CDR3 protein: ASSQTRDQPQH

V gene: TRBV9
clone size: -
CDR3 protein: ASSPTSRQGLKQF

V gene: TRBV19
clone size: -
CDR3 protein: ASTTVFGGQETQY

V gene: TRBV7-2
clone size: -
CDR3 protein: ASSLGQVYGYT

V gene: TRBV12-3/TRBV12-4
clone size: -
CDR3 protein: AGRGQLNTEAF

V gene: TRBV19
clone size: -
CDR3 protein: ASSRRGPGLGHTEAF

V gene: TRBV12-3/TRBV12-4
clone size: -
CDR3 protein: ASSGQYQPQH

V gene: TRBV6-2/TRBV6-3
clone size: -
CDR3 protein: ASSADRGIYRSPLH

V gene: TRBV7-2
clone size: -
CDR3 protein: ASSISPNPNEKLF

V gene: TRBV19
clone size: -
CDR3 protein: ASSPRTGQGYEQY

V gene: TRBV6-1
clone size: -
CDR3 protein: ASSDPGDINYGYT

V gene: TRBV18
clone size: once
CDR3 protein: ASSPSGQGISSPLH

V gene: TRBV4-2
clone size: few
CDR3 protein: ASSAPGTGGLNEQF

V gene: TRBV7-9
clone size: -
CDR3 protein: ASSLAGGDGNQPQH

V gene: TRBV7-9
clone size: few
CDR3 protein: ASSLGGTGYQPQH